These 28 T cell receptor beta chains came from one sample sequenced in a study of Ad26.COV2.S vaccination and SARS-CoV-2 variants. The treatment: 15 to 20 received Ad26.COV2.S at low or high dose, single or two shots; several received placebo; per-sample allocation not given. The study sampled participants on day 63 after the first vaccine or placebo injection. The data were produced by immunoSEQ multiplex PCR, yet TCRdb's version contains in-frame clones alone and is incomplete. Of about 330,000 clones detected, roughly 90% appear once; the ten largest clones hold roughly 6%. The sample consisted of peripheral blood, taken in a trial of Ad26.COV2.S vaccine versus placebo. The source of these receptors is a person aged 18-60 years who received the Ad26.COV2.S COVID-19 vaccine or a placebo.

V usage is TRBV29-1 and J usage is TRBJ2-4, with D unresolved. The CDR3 covers 12 residues. Trimming cost V 6 bases and J 6 bases, with 12 bases left between them. Germline CDR1 is SQVTM and CDR2 is ANQGSEA. CDR3 residues: CSVLIALNIQYF. CDR3 bases: TGCAGCGTACTAATAGCCTTAAACATTCAGTACTTC.

This chain joins TRBV6-4 and TRBJ1-1; D possibly corresponds to TRBD1 (5 bases). V was trimmed by 8 bases and J by 5 bases, leaving 15 bases between them. The CDR3 is made up of 13 amino acids. Germline CDR1 and CDR2: MRHNA and SNTAGT. The CDR3 nucleotides are TGTGCCAGCTCCCCCGGGGGTAGGACTGAAGCTTTCTTT. It yields the protein CASSPGGRTEAFF.

The V call is TRBV3-1 (or the pseudogene TRBV3-2), the J call TRBJ2-3; D is unclear. Germline V gene lookup returns CDR1 LGHDT and CDR2 YNNKEL (reference sequence). Trimming shortened V by 3 bases and J by 0 bases, and 7 bases separated the two germline ends. This CDR3 is 14 amino acids long. CDR3 in amino acids: CASSQTASTDTQYF. CDR3 in DNA: TGTGCCAGCAGCCAGACGGCTAGCACAGATACGCAGTATTTT.

The J gene is TRBJ1-1, the V gene TRBV19; tentatively, D is TRBD1 (6 bases). Germline-derived CDR1 and CDR2 are LNHDA and SQIVND (reference sequence). V was pared by 3 bases and J by 10 bases, with 21 bases between. This CDR3 region has 15 residues. The DNA of the CDR3 is TGTGCCAGTAGTATCACAGGGTCGCTCGGGTATGGAGCTTTCTTT. It is translated as CASSITGSLGYGAFF.

This chain connects TRBV29-1 to TRBJ2-5; D is tentatively TRBD1 or TRBD2 (5 bases each). Trimming shortened V by 0 bases and J by 7 bases, and 6 bases separated the two germline ends. The CDR3 runs to 11 residues. Germline-derived CDR1 and CDR2 are SQVTM and ANQGSEA. The CDR3 bases are TGCAGCGTTGAAGAGGGACGGACCCAGTACTTC. Translated, it gives CSVEEGRTQYF. Looking up the rest from reference TRBV29-1 and TRBJ2-5 gives the full variable domain: SAVISQKPSRDICQRGTSLTIQCQVDSQVTMMFWYRQQPGQSLTLIATANQGSEATYESGFVIDKFPISRPNLTFSTLTVSNMSPEDSSIYLCSVEEGRTQYFGPGTRLLVL.

This chain links TRBV2 with TRBJ2-1; weak D call: TRBD1 (5 bases). Trimming left V 0 bases short and J 6 bases short, with 9 bases between. The CDR3 length is 14 residues. Looked up from germline, CDR1 is SNHLY and CDR2 is FYNNEI. CDR3 bases: TGTGCCAGCAGTGAAGCGGGGCGGACCAATGAGCAGTTCTTC. Residues: CASSEAGRTNEQFF.

The V call is TRBV12-3 or TRBV12-4, the J call TRBJ1-1; D call uncertain. The CDR3 consists of 12 residues. The germline V and J ends were trimmed by 7 bases and 1 base, with 7 bases remaining between them. CDR3 nucleotide sequence: TGTGCCAGCAAAGCTTCGAACACTGAAGCTTTCTTT. Translated: CASKASNTEAFF.

The chain employs TRBV25-1 and TRBJ2-1; no definite D call. Germline V gives CDR1 MGHDK, CDR2 SYGVNS. With 4 bases removed from V and 4 bases from J, the gap between germline ends came to 8 bases. This CDR3 contains 13 residues. In nucleotides, the CDR3 is TGTGCCAGCAGTGTGACTGGATACAATGAGCAGTTCTTC. Residues: CASSVTGYNEQFF.

This clone was seen only a few times. The chain couples TRBV10-1 to TRBJ2-3; D is uncertain. Germline-derived CDR1 and CDR2 are WNHNN and SYGVQD (reference sequence). The CDR3 consists of 13 residues. V shed 3 bases and J shed 6 bases, with 10 bases lying between them. CDR3 sequence (DNA): TGCGCCAGCAGTGACCCCCGCCGCGATACGCAGTATTTT. This translates into CASSDPRRDTQYF.

The CDR3 bases are TGTGCCTGGTGTACAGGGGGCTCAGAGACCCAGTACTTC. This encodes CAWCTGGSETQYF. The V gene is TRBV30, the J gene TRBJ2-5; 9 nucleotides agree with TRBD1. The germline CDR1 and CDR2 sequences are GTSNPN and SVGIG (reference sequence). Trimming removed 5 bases from V and 4 bases from J; junction bases left unmatched: 5. The CDR3 runs 13 residues.

This chain links TRBV6-6 with TRBJ2-7; 10 nucleotides line up with TRBD2. Germline CDR1 MNHNY, CDR2 SVGAGI (reference sequence). V gave up 4 bases and J gave up 7 bases; unmatched junction bases: 1. The CDR3 extends over 12 amino acids. The CDR3 DNA follows: TGTGCCAGCAGTTCGGGACTAGCGGAGCAGTACGTC. Protein product: CASSSGLAEQYV.

The CDR3 protein is CASSLDPGYYEQYF. CDR3 nucleotide sequence: TGTGCCAGCAGCTTAGACCCGGGCTACTACGAGCAGTACTTC. The chain is built from TRBV7-2 and TRBJ2-7, with no clear D. This CDR3 region has 14 residues. Deletions cut 1 base from V and 3 bases from J, with 10 bases between. Germline V gene lookup returns CDR1 SGHTA and CDR2 FQGNSA.

This chain links TRBV7-5 with TRBJ2-1; the D call in the table, TRBD2, was not verified against the DNA. TRBV7-5 counts as a pseudogene. This CDR3 has 15 residues. The CDR3 DNA sequence: TGTGCCAGAAGCTTATTTCCGGGGGAGGGCCATGAGCAGTTCTTC. It translates to CARSLFPGEGHEQFF.

With regard to this clone: The sample contains more than one DNA sequence encoding this CDR3. The chain recombines TRBV6-5 with TRBJ1-5; 7 positions agree with TRBD1. CDR1 is MNHEY and CDR2 is SVGAGI in the germline V gene. The CDR3 has 15 amino acids. V lost 0 bases to trimming and J lost 5 bases; unmatched junction nucleotides: 4. The CDR3 region has the DNA TGTGCCAGCAGTTACTCATCAAGGGGGCATCAGCCCCAGCATTTT. Amino acids: CASSYSSRGHQPQHF.

The table lists this clone with a count of one. V usage is TRBV12-1 and J usage is TRBJ2-2; TRBD2 is the table's D call, not checked against the DNA. TRBV12-1 is termed a pseudogene. This CDR3 contains 16 residues. In nucleotides, the CDR3 is TGTGCCAGCAGCACATGGACTAGCGGCCTCACCGGGGAGCTGTTTTTT. Encoded protein: CASSTWTSGLTGELFF.

This clone showed up just a few times. CDR3 amino acids: CASSLEGPPYEQYF. DNA for the CDR3: TGCGCCAGCAGCTTGGAGGGGCCCCCCTACGAGCAGTACTTC. V gene TRBV5-1 combines with J gene TRBJ2-7; perhaps TRBD1 as D (5 bases). The CDR3 loop spans 14 amino acids. Germline CDR1 reads SGHRS; CDR2 reads YFSETQ. V shed 0 bases and J shed 2 bases, with 9 bases lying between them.

The chain couples TRBV5-5 to TRBJ1-4, with 7 bases aligning to TRBD1. The trim removed 4 bases at V and 8 bases at J, leaving 8 bases unmatched. Germline V lookup: CDR1 SGHKS, CDR2 YYEKEE (reference sequence). The CDR3 is 14 amino acids. CDR3 DNA: TGTGCCAGCAGCCTGACAGGGATAGAGGAAAAACTGTTTTTT. Protein product: CASSLTGIEEKLFF.

V and J are TRBV4-3 and TRBJ1-1, with unresolved D. V dropped 1 base and J dropped 2 bases, with 5 bases sitting between them. The V gene's germline CDR1 is LGHNA and CDR2 YSLEER. The CDR3 covers 13 residues. CDR3 DNA: TGCGCCAGCAGCCAAGTCGGCAACACTGAAGCTTTCTTT. It encodes CASSQVGNTEAFF.

V gene TRBV14 combines with J gene TRBJ2-5; D gene ambiguous. Looked up from germline, CDR1 is SGHDN and CDR2 is FVKESK. With 0 bases removed from V and 0 bases from J, the gap between germline ends came to 11 bases. The CDR3 has 16 residues. In DNA form, the CDR3 reads TGTGCCAGCAGCCAAGACCAGCACTCGTACCAAGAGACCCAGTACTTC. Amino acid sequence: CASSQDQHSYQETQYF. Full variable domain (remainder filled in from reference TRBV14 and TRBJ2-5): EAGVTQFPSHSVIEKGQTVTLRCDPISGHDNLYWYRRVMGKEIKFLLHFVKESKQDESGMPNNRFLAERTGGTYSTLKVQPAELEDSGVYFCASSQDQHSYQETQYFGPGTRLLVL.

The chain couples TRBV10-1 to TRBJ2-3; 11 bases agree with TRBD2. CDR1 and CDR2 from the germline V gene are WNHNN and SYGVQD (reference sequence). The CDR3 sequence is 15 residues long. The V and J ends lost 3 bases and 4 bases, in that order; junction bases with no gene match: 3. CDR3 residues: CASSEGTSGPDTQYF. DNA for the CDR3: TGCGCCAGCAGTGAAGGGACTAGCGGACCAGATACGCAGTATTTT.

The genes are TRBV5-1 and TRBJ1-2; D is undetermined. Trimming left V 8 bases short and J 0 bases short, with 17 bases between. Per the germline V gene, CDR1 is SGHRS and CDR2 is YFSETQ. The CDR3 has 15 amino acids. The CDR3 is CASSREALANYGYTF. As DNA, the CDR3 is TGCGCCAGTTCTAGGGAGGCATTAGCTAACTATGGCTACACCTTC.

The chain is built from TRBV2 and TRBJ1-6, with D unresolved. The CDR3 is 14 residues long. The germline V and J ends were trimmed by 1 base and 6 bases, with 7 bases remaining between them. Germline V gives CDR1 SNHLY, CDR2 FYNNEI. CDR3 loop: CASSEGRSNSPLHF. Here the CDR3 DNA reads TGTGCCAGCAGTGAAGGGAGATCTAATTCACCCCTCCACTTT.

The CDR3 here is CASSLRQSNQPQHF. The CDR3 DNA reads as TGTGCCAGCAGCCTCAGACAAAGCAATCAGCCCCAGCATTTT. This chain joins TRBV3-1 (or the pseudogene TRBV3-2) and TRBJ1-5; D unclear. The CDR3 has 14 amino acids. V was cut by 4 bases and J by 1 base, with 8 bases left in between. Germline loops: CDR1 LGHDT, CDR2 YNNKEL (reference sequence).

As for this clone: The sample has other DNA sequences that encode this CDR3 too. The V and J genes are TRBV7-3 and TRBJ2-5; 7 bases line up with TRBD1. V was clipped by 2 bases and J by 4 bases; unmatched bases: 7. This CDR3 has 15 residues. Germline CDR1 reads SGHTA; CDR2 reads FQGTGA. CDR3 sequence reads: CASSLGTAGGETQYF. The CDR3 DNA reads as TGTGCCAGCAGCTTAGGGACAGCTGGGGGAGAGACCCAGTACTTC. The variable domain in full, with the rest retrieved from reference TRBV7-3 and TRBJ2-5, is GAGVSQTPSNKVTEKGKYVELRCDPISGHTALYWYRQSLGQGPEFLIYFQGTGAADDSGLPNDRFFAVRPEGSVSTLKIQRTERGDSAVYLCASSLGTAGGETQYFGPGTRLLVL.

The V gene is TRBV11-2, the J gene TRBJ2-1; D not certain. The V gene's germline CDR1 is SGHAT and CDR2 FQNNGV. The V end was cut by 2 bases, the J end by 6 bases, with 14 bases between. The CDR3 has 15 residues. DNA of the CDR3: TGTGCCAGCAGCTTAATGATCTATGACCCCAATGAGCAGTTCTTC. Protein: CASSLMIYDPNEQFF.

The chain uses TRBV7-2 and TRBJ1-5; unclear D gene. Looked up from germline, CDR1 is SGHTA and CDR2 is FQGNSA. V shed 4 bases and J shed 7 bases, with 11 bases lying between them. There are 13 residues in the CDR3. CDR3 coding DNA: TGTGCCAGCAGCTCCCCACCGGGCCAGCCCCAGCATTTT. Amino acid sequence: CASSSPPGQPQHF.

This chain connects TRBV4-1 to TRBJ1-3; no clear D. With 3 bases removed from V and 3 bases from J, the gap between germline ends came to 18 bases. Looked up from germline, CDR1 is MGHRA and CDR2 is YSYEKL. The CDR3 runs to 17 residues. The CDR3 loop is CASSQVPLSENGNTIYF. In nucleotides, the CDR3 is TGCGCCAGCAGCCAGGTTCCCCTTTCGGAAAATGGAAACACCATATATTTT.

V usage is TRBV2 and J usage is TRBJ1-1, with 7 nucleotides matching TRBD1. The V segment lost 4 bases and the J segment 6 bases; nucleotides outside the gene matches: 8. Germline-derived CDR1 and CDR2 are SNHLY and FYNNEI. This CDR3 is 14 amino acids long. The CDR3: CASSGQGSRSEAFF. CDR3 nucleotides: TGTGCCAGCAGTGGACAGGGATCTAGGTCTGAAGCTTTCTTT.